This T cell receptor (beta chain) originates from a study of blood T cell repertoires in COVID-19. Study as a whole: Samples taken during acute and convalescent COVID-19 were collected in the United States, Italy and Spain. From T cells, B-cell-depleted T cells, or PBMCs came the material, which was cDNA or gDNA.

Germline V gene sequence: CDR1 MNHEY, CDR2 SMNVEV (reference sequence). V lost 8 bases to trimming and J lost 3 bases; unmatched junction nucleotides: 5. The CDR3 has 13 amino acids. Under the authors' procedure: Estimation of nucleated cell counts was performed using reference gene primer amplification. Some clones are missing from TCRdb's copy, which holds only in-frame ones; the method was immunoSEQ multiplex PCR. V, J and clone size are taken as reported in that table, and D and trimming were inferred from the DNA itself. The table shows approximately 230,000 clones, with 86% occurring only once.

The specimen sequenced was peripheral blood. The rearrangement joins TRBV27 to TRBJ1-1; 8 bases are shared with TRBD1. The receptor comes from a man aged 25-45 years who had recovered from COVID-19. CDR3 coding DNA: TGTGCCAGCCGGACAGGGTTTGACACTGAAGCTTTCTTT. Protein: CASRTGFDTEAFF.